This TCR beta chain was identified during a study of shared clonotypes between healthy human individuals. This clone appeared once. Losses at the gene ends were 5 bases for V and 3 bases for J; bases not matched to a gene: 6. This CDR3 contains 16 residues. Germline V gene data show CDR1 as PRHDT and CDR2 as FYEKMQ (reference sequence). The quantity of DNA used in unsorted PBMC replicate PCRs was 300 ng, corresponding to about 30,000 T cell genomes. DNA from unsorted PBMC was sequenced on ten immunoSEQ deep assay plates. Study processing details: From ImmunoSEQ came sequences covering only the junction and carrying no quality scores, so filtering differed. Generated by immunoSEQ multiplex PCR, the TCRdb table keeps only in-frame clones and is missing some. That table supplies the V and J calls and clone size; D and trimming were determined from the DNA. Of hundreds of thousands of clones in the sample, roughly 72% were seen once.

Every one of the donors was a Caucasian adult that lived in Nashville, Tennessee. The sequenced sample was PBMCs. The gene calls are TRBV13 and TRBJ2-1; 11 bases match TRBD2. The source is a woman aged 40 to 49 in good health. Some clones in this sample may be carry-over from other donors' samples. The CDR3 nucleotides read TGTGCCAGCAGCGAGGGACTAGCGGAGCTCTACAATGAGCAGTTCTTC. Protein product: CASSEGLAELYNEQFF.